This T cell receptor (beta chain) was captured in a study of blood T cell repertoires in COVID-19. Turning to the study itself: COVID-19 samples collected from the United States, Italy and Spain covered acute and convalescent phases. Sample material is recorded as cDNA or gDNA derived from T cells, B-cell-depleted T cells, or PBMCs.

The CDR3 is made up of 13 amino acids. Germline V gene data show CDR1 as MDHEN and CDR2 as SYDVKM. Measured with immunoSEQ multiplex PCR; TCRdb has only the in-frame clones, and not every one. The table includes around 160,000 clones, roughly 86% detected once. Concerning this clone: Sequence at one end of the junction differs from germline and may be a read error.

The TCR was taken from a human donor in a cohort sampled during active COVID-19. The chain has TRBV28 and TRBJ2-7, with 8 bases that match TRBD2. The specimen sequenced was peripheral blood. This CDR3 is CVSGTGGGIRWDF. For the CDR3, the DNA is TGTGTTAGTGGGACCGGCGGGGGGATCAGATGGGACTTC.